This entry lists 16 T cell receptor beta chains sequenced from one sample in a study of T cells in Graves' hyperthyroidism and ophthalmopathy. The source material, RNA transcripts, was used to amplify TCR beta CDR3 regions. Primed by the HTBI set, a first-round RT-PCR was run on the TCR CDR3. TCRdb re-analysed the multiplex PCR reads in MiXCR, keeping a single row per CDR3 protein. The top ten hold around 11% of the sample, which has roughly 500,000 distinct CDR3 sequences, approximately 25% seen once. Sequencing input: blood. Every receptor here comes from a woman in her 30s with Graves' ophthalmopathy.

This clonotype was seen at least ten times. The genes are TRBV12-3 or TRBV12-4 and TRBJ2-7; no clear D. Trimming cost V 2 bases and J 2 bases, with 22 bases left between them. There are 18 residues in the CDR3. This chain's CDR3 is CASSLRASGVMIPYEQYF. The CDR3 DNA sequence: TGTGCCAGCAGTTTAAGGGCTAGTGGGGTGATGATACCCTACGAGCAGTACTTC.

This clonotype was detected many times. The CDR3 coding sequence is TGTGCCACCAGCAGAGACACTGGGAGCATTCAGTACTTC. Protein: CATSRDTGSIQYF. The V and J genes are TRBV15 and TRBJ2-4; a weak D match, TRBD2 (5 bases). Per germline, CDR1 LNHNV and CDR2 YYDKDF (reference sequence). The V and J ends lost 0 bases and 9 bases respectively, with 9 bases between them. This CDR3 comprises 13 residues.

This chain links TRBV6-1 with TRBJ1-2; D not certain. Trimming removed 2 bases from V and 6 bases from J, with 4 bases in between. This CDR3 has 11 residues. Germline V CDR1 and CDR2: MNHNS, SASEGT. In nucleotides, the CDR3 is TGTGCCAGCAGTGAATACAATGGCTACACCTTC. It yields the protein CASSEYNGYTF.

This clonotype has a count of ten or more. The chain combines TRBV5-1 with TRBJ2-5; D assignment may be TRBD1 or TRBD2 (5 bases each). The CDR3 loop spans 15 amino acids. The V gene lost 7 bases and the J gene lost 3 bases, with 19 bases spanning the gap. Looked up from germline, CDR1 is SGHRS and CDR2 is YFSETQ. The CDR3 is CASSVRDPEKETQYF. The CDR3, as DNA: TGCGCCAGCTCGGTCCGGGACCCCGAAAAAGAGACCCAGTACTTC. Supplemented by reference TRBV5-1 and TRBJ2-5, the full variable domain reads KAGVTQTPRYLIKTRGQQVTLSCSPISGHRSVSWYQQTPGQGLQFLFEYFSETQRNKGNFPGRFSGRQFSNSRSEMNVSTLELGDSALYLCASSVRDPEKETQYFGPGTRLLVL.

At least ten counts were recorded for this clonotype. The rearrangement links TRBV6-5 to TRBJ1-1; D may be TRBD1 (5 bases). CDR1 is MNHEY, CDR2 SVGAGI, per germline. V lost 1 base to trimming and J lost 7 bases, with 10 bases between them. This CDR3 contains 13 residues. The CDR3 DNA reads TGTGCCAGCAGTTACTTCGACAGAGATGAAGCTTTCTTT. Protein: CASSYFDRDEAFF.

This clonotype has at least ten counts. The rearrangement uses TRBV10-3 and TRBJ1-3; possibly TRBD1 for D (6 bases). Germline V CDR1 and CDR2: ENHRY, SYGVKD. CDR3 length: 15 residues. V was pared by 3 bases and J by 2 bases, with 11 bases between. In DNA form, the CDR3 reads TGTGCCATCAGTGACCAAACAGGGACTGGAAACACCATATATTTT. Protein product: CAISDQTGTGNTIYF.

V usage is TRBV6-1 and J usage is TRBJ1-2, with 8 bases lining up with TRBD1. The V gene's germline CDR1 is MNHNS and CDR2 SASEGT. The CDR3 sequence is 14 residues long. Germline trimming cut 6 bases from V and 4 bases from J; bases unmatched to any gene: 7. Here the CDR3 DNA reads TGTGCCAGCAGCCAAGAACAGGGGGGCTATGGCTACACCTTC. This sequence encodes CASSQEQGGYGYTF.

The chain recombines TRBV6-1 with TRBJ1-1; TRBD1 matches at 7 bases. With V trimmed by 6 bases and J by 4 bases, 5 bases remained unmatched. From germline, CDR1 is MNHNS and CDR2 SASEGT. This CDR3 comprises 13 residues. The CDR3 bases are TGTGCCAGCAGCTGGGACAGTCCCACTGAAGCTTTCTTT. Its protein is CASSWDSPTEAFF.

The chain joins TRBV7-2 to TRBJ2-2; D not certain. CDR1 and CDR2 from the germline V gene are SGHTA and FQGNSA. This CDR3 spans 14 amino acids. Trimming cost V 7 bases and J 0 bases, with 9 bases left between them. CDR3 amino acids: CASTPDPNTGELFF. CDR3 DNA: TGTGCCAGCACGCCGGACCCGAACACCGGGGAGCTGTTTTTT.

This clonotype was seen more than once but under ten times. This CDR3 is CASSPDSYNQPQHF. In nucleotides, the CDR3 is TGTGCCAGCAGCCCGGACAGTTACAATCAGCCCCAGCATTTT. The chain has TRBV6-1 and TRBJ1-5, with D possibly TRBD1 on 6 matching bases. In germline, CDR1 is MNHNS, CDR2 SASEGT. The CDR3 has 14 residues. Trimming cost V 6 bases and J 3 bases, with 12 bases left between them.

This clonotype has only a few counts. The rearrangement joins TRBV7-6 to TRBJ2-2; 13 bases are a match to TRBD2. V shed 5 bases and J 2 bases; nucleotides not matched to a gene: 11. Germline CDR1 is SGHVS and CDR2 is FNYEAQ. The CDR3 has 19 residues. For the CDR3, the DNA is TGTGCCAGCAGCCAGACCGGACTAGCGGGGGAGATCAACACCGGGGAGCTGTTTTTT. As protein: CASSQTGLAGEINTGELFF.

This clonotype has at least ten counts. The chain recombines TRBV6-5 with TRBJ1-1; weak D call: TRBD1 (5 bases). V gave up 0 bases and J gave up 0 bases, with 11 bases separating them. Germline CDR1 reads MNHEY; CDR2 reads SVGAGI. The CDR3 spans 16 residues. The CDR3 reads CASSYSKTAMNTEAFF. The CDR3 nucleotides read TGTGCCAGCAGTTACTCGAAGACAGCAATGAACACTGAAGCTTTCTTT.

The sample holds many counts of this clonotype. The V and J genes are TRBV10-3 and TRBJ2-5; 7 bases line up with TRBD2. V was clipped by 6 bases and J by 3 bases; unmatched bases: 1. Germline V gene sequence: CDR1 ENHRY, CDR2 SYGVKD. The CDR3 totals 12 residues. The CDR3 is CAIRGGKETQYF. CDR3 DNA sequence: TGTGCCATCAGGGGGGGGAAAGAGACCCAGTACTTC.

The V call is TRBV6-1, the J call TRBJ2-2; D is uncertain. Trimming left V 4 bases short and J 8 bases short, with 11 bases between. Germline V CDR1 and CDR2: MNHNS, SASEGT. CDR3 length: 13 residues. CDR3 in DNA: TGTGCCAGCAGTGCAAATGAGGAGGGGGAGCTGTTTTTT. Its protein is CASSANEEGELFF.

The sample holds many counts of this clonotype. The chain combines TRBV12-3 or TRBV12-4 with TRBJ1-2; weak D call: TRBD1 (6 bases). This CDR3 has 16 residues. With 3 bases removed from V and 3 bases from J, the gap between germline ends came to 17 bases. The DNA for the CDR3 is TGTGCCAGCAGTTTTTACCGGGGGCCAGTCTACTATGGCTACACCTTC. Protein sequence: CASSFYRGPVYYGYTF.

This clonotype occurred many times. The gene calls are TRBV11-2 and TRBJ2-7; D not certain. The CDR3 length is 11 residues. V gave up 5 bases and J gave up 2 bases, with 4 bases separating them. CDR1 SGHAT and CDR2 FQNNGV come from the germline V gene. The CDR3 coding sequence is TGTGCCAGCAGCCACACCTACGAGCAGTACTTC. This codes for CASSHTYEQYF.